Sequencing of this T cell receptor beta chain was carried out in a study of cytomegalovirus exposure and HLA in healthy donors. Trimming took off 5 bases at V and 6 bases at J, with 19 bases between the two ends. Germline lookup yields CDR1 SEHNR and CDR2 FQNEAQ (reference sequence). This CDR3 is built from 16 residues. This clone was observed a handful of times. Its antigen is as yet unknown. Study-level results: Cytomegalovirus association was assigned to about 150 TCR beta chains.

Vbeta (60) and Jbeta (13) primers were used in the PCR. Here immunoSEQ multiplex PCR was the method, and the copy in TCRdb shows in-frame clones only, minus some. The repertoire consists of about 190,000 clones, with approximately 86% occurring once and the leading ten covering 1.5% to 2%. The TCR sequence derives from a woman aged 18-29 years in good health and CMV-seronegative. The sequenced material came from PBMCs. The chain links TRBV7-9 to TRBJ1-4, with D perhaps TRBD1 (5 bases). The CDR3 bases are TGTGCCAGCAGCATCGGACGGGGGTCCATGGATGAAAAACTGTTTTTT. Translation gives CASSIGRGSMDEKLFF.